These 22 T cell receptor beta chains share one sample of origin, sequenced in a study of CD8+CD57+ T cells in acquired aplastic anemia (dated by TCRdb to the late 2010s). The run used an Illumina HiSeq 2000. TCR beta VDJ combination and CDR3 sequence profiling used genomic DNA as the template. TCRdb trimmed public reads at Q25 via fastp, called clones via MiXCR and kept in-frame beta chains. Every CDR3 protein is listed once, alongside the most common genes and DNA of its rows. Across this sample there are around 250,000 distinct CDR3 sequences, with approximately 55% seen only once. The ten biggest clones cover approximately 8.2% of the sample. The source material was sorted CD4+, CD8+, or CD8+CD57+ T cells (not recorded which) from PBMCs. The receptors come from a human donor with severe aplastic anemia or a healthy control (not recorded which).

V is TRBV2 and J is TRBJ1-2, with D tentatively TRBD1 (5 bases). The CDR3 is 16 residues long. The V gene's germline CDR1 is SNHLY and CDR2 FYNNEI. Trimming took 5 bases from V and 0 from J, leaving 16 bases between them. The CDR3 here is CASSPSTGLTNYGYTF. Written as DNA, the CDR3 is TGTGCCAGCAGTCCAAGTACGGGACTGACTAACTATGGCTACACCTTC. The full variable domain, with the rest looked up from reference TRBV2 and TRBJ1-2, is EPEVTQTPSHQVTQMGQEVILRCVPISNHLYFYWYRQILGQKVEFLVSFYNNEISEKSEIFDDQFSVERPDGSNFTLKIRSTKLEDSAMYFCASSPSTGLTNYGYTFGSGTRLTVV.

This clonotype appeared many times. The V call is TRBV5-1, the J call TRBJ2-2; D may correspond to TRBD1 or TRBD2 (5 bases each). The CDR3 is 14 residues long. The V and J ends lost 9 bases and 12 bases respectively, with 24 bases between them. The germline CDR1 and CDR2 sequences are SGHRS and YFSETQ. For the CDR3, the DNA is TGCGCCATCACAACCCCGGGACCTCCAACTCAGCTGTTTTTT. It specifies CAITTPGPPTQLFF.

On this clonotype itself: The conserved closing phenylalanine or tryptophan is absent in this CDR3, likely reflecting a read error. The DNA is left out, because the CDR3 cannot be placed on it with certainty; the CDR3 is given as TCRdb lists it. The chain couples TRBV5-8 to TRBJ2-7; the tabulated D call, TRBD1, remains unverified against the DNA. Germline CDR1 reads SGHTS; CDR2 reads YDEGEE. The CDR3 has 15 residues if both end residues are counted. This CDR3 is CASSLEGHGVSPECL.

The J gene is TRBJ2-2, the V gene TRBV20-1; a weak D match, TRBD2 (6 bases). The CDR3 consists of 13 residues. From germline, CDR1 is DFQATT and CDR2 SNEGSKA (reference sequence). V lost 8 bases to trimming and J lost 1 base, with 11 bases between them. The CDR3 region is CSIGGRNTGELFF. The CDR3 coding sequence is TGCAGTATAGGAGGGAGGAACACCGGGGAGCTGTTTTTT.

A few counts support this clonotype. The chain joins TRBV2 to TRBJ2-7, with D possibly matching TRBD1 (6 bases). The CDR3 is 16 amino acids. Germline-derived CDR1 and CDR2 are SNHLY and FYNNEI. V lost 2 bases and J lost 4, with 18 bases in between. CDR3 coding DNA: TGTGCCAGCAGTGAAATCTGGGGGCTTCCTCAATACGAGCAGTACTTC. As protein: CASSEIWGLPQYEQYF.

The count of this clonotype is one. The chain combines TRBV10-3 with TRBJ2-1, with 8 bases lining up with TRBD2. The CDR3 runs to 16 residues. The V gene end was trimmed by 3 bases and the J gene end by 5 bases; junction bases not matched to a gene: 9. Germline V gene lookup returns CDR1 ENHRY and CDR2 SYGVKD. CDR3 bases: TGTGCCATCAGTGACCCAACCCCGGGGGGGAACAATGAGCAGTTCTTC. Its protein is CAISDPTPGGNNEQFF.

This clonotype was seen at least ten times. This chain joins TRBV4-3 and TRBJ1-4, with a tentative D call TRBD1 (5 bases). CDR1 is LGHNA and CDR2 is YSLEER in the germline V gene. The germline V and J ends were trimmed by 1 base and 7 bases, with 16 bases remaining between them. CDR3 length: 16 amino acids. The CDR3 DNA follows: TGCGCCAGCAGCCAAGGACATGGGGCACGGGGTGAAAAACTGTTTTTT. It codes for CASSQGHGARGEKLFF.

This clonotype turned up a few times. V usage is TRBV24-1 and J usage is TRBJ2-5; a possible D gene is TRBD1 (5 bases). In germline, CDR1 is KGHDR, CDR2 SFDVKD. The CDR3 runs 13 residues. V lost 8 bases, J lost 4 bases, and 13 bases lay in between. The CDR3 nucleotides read TGTGCCACCACCTATGGTGGGGCAGAGACCCAGTACTTC. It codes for CATTYGGAETQYF.

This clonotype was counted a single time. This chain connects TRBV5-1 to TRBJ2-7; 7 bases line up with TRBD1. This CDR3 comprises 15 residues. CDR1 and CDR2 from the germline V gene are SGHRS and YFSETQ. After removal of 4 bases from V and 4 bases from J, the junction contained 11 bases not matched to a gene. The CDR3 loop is CASSLWTGSGYEQYF. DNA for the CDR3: TGCGCCAGCAGCCTATGGACAGGCTCGGGGTACGAGCAGTACTTC.

In nucleotides, the CDR3 is TGCGCCAGCAGCCAGGGGACAGGAGCTAACTATGGCTACACCTTC. It translates to CASSQGTGANYGYTF. The chain employs TRBV4-3 and TRBJ1-2; 8 positions match TRBD1. The CDR3 totals 15 residues. From germline, CDR1 is LGHNA and CDR2 YSLEER. V trimming: 3 bases; J trimming: 0 bases; junction bases outside the gene matches: 3.

CDR3: CATSDPGTDEAFF. The CDR3 DNA reads as TGTGCCACCAGTGATCCGGGGACAGATGAAGCTTTCTTT. This rearrangement joins TRBV24-1 to TRBJ1-1; 7 nucleotides agree with TRBD1. The CDR3 extends over 13 amino acids. V lost 3 bases to trimming and J lost 7 bases; unmatched junction nucleotides: 4. The V gene's germline CDR1 is KGHDR and CDR2 SFDVKD.

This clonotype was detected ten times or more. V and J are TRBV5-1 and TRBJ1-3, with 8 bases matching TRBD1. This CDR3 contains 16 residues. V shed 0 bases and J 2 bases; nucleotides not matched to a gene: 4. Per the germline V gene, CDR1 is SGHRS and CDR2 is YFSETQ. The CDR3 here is CASSLGSDRAGNTIYF. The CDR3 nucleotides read TGCGCCAGCAGCTTGGGATCGGACAGGGCTGGAAACACCATATATTTT.

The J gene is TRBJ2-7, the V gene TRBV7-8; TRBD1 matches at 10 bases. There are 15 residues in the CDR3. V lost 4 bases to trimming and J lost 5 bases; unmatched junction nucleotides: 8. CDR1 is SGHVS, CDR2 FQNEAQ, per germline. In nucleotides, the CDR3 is TGTGCCAGCAGCTCCGGACAGGGGGACGTAAACGAGCAGTACTTC. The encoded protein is CASSSGQGDVNEQYF.

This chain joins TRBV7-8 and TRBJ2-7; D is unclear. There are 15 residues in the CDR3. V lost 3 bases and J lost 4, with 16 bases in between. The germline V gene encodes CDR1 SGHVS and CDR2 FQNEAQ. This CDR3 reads CASSFSSGTRYEQYF. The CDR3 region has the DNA TGTGCCAGCAGCTTCTCTTCCGGTACAAGATACGAGCAGTACTTC.

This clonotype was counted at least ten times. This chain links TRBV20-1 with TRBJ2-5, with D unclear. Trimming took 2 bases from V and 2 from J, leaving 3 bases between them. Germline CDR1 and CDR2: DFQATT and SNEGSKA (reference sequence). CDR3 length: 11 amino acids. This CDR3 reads CSARLQETQYF. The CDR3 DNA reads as TGCAGTGCTAGACTACAAGAGACCCAGTACTTC.

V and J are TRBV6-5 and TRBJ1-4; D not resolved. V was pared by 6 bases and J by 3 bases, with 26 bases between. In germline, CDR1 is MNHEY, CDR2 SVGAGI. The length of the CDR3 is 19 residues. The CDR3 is CASSRDSRVSGRANEKLFF. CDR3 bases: TGTGCCAGCAGCCGAGATTCCCGAGTTTCAGGACGAGCTAATGAAAAACTGTTTTTT.

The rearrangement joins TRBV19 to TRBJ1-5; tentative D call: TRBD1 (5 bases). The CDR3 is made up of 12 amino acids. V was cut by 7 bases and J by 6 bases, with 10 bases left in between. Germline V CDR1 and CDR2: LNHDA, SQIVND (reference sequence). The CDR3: CASNQGAQPQHF. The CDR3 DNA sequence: TGTGCCAGTAACCAGGGTGCTCAGCCCCAGCATTTT.

CDR3 sequence reads: CASRRGTNTIYF. CDR3 sequence (DNA): TGTGCCAGCAGGAGGGGGACAAACACCATATATTTT. The chain employs TRBV2 and TRBJ1-3; TRBD1 might be the D (6 bases). CDR1 is SNHLY, CDR2 FYNNEI, per germline. The CDR3 length is 12 residues. V dropped 6 bases and J dropped 6 bases, with 9 bases sitting between them.

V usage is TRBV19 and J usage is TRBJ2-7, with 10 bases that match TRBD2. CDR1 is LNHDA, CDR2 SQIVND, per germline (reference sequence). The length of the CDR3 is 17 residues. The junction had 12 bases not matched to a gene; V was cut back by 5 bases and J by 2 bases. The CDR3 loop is CASSFLAGASSTYEQYF. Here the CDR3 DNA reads TGTGCCAGTAGTTTCCTAGCGGGAGCCTCCAGTACCTACGAGCAGTACTTC.

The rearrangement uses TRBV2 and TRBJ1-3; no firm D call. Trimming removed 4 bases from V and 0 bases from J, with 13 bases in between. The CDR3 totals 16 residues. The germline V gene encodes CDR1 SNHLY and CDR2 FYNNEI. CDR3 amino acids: CASSARSISSGNTIYF. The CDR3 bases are TGTGCCAGCAGTGCCAGGAGCATTTCCTCTGGAAACACCATATATTTT. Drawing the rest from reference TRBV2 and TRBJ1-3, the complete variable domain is EPEVTQTPSHQVTQMGQEVILRCVPISNHLYFYWYRQILGQKVEFLVSFYNNEISEKSEIFDDQFSVERPDGSNFTLKIRSTKLEDSAMYFCASSARSISSGNTIYFGEGSWLTVV.

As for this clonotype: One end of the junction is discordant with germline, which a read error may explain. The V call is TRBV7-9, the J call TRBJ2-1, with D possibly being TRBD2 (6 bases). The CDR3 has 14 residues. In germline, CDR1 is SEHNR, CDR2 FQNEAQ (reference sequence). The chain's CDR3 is CASSLGDTSNQQFF. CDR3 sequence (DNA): TGTGCCAGCAGCTTAGGAGACACTAGCAATCAGCAGTTCTTC.

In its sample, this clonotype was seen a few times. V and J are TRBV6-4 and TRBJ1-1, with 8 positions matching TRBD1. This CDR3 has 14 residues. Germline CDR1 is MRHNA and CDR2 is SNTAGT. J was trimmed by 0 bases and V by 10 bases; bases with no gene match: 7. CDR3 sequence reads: CAIRPGGMNTEAFF. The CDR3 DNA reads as TGTGCCATCAGGCCAGGGGGCATGAACACTGAAGCTTTCTTT.